This TCR beta chain appears in the sequencing data of a study of long-term antiretroviral therapy in people with HIV. General study results and limits: Sampling of blood ran from about 2003 to 2018, and older ART regimens were possibly in use. Before ART, certain clones expanded, and these dominated the repertoire at all time points.

The libraries were made with immunoSEQ v3.0 at survey level. Sequencing was intended to reach roughly 40,000-50,000 T-cell genomes per sample. Profiled with immunoSEQ multiplex PCR; TCRdb holds only in-frame clones, not every one. The table records 15,000 to 20,000 clones, about 89% of them present only once. This clone was seen a handful of times. Antigen: not known. The source is a woman aged 40-49 years with HIV. The input for sequencing was unsorted PBMCs, taken 0.6 years after starting antiretroviral therapy.

This CDR3 reads CASSKQGPYEQYF. In DNA form, the CDR3 reads TGTGCCAGCAGCAAACAGGGTCCCTACGAGCAGTACTTC. The V call is TRBV7-9, the J call TRBJ2-7, with D maybe TRBD1 (6 bases). The V end was cut by 5 bases, the J end by 2 bases, with 10 bases between. This CDR3 is built from 13 residues. Germline assignment: CDR1 SEHNR and CDR2 FQNEAQ (reference sequence).